The clone carrying this TCR beta chain was observed a handful of times. Other DNA sequences of this sample code for an identical CDR3. This sample stems from a study of shared clonotypes between healthy human individuals. Produced via immunoSEQ multiplex PCR; TCRdb's table is partial and in-frame only. In the table there are about 700,000 clones, 92% of which are singletons. CDR1 is SEHNR, CDR2 FQNEAQ, per germline (reference sequence). Trimming shortened V by 1 base and J by 5 bases, and 6 bases separated the two germline ends. This CDR3 has 12 amino acids. CD45RO-negative cells were positively selected for CCR7, leaving out terminally differentiated effector memory CD45RA+ cells.

Sample: naive CD8+ T cells sorted from blood. The V call is TRBV7-9, the J call TRBJ2-7; D is undetermined. This sequence was found in a man aged 25 to 40 in good health. CDR3 nucleotide sequence: TGTGCCAGCAGCTTAGGTGCTGACGAGCAGTACTTC. Residues: CASSLGADEQYF.